The 21 T cell receptor beta chains in this list originate from one sample, sequenced in a study of T cell repertoires in cytomegalovirus infection. TCRdb re-analysed the reads in MiXCR, keeping a single row per CDR3 protein. This table has 750,000 to 900,000 distinct CDR3 sequences, approximately 32% appearing once. Antigens for these TCRs are unknown. Sequenced material: cultured CD8+ T cells from PBMCs, taken from culture after CMV antigen stimulation. The receptors derive from a human donor in good health (CMV status not recorded). Some clones in this sample may be carry-over from other donors' samples.

The chain combines TRBV27 with TRBJ2-2; D gene unclear. This CDR3 has 14 amino acids. Trimming left V 3 bases short and J 5 bases short, with 10 bases between. Germline assignment: CDR1 MNHEY and CDR2 SMNVEV (reference sequence). The chain's CDR3 is CASSFYGRTGELFF. The DNA of the CDR3 is TGTGCCAGCAGTTTCTATGGACGTACCGGGGAGCTGTTTTTT.

This clonotype has ten or more counts. As DNA, the CDR3 is TGTGCCAGCAGCTTTATTCGTAACAGGGTGTCGGCCGGGGAGCTGTTTTTT. It codes for CASSFIRNRVSAGELFF. The chain has TRBV7-8 and TRBJ2-2; tentatively, D is TRBD1 (6 bases). CDR1 and CDR2 from the germline V gene are SGHVS and FQNEAQ. The V end was cut by 3 bases, the J end by 6 bases, with 20 bases between. The CDR3 loop spans 17 amino acids.

At least ten counts were recorded for this clonotype. This chain joins TRBV6-2 or TRBV6-3 and TRBJ2-7; possible D gene TRBD2, 6 bases. V shed 4 bases and J shed 6 bases, with 16 bases lying between them. Germline-derived CDR1 and CDR2 are MNHEY and SVGEGT. This CDR3 contains 14 residues. Written as DNA, the CDR3 is TGTGCCAGCAGTTGGGGCGCCACAGCGGGCGAGCAGTACGTC. It specifies CASSWGATAGEQYV.

This clonotype was seen a handful of times. The chain couples TRBV6-5 to TRBJ1-1, with no clear D. V shed 0 bases and J shed 4 bases, with 9 bases lying between them. This CDR3 has 14 residues. From germline, CDR1 is MNHEY and CDR2 SVGAGI. In DNA form, the CDR3 reads TGTGCCAGCAGTTACTCGGTGGGGAGCACTGAAGCTTTCTTT. This gives the protein CASSYSVGSTEAFF.

About this clonotype itself: One end of the junction varies from germline; a read error may be responsible. The CDR3 DNA follows: TGTGCTAGCAGCCCCCAGCGGGACACGGGCACAGATACGCAGTATTTT. This encodes CASSPQRDTGTDTQYF. The genes are TRBV7-7 and TRBJ2-3, with a possible D match to TRBD2 (7 bases). The CDR3 runs 16 residues. Germline V CDR1 and CDR2: SSHAT, FNYEAQ (reference sequence). Based on the CDR3 plus reference TRBV7-7 and TRBJ2-3, the full variable domain is GAGVSQSPRYKVTKRGQDVTLRCDPISSHATLYWYQQALGQGPEFLTYFNYEAQPDKSGLPSDRFSAERPEGSISTLTIQRTEQRDSAMYRCASSPQRDTGTDTQYFGPGTRLTVL.

This clonotype was detected only a few times. The chain combines TRBV7-6 with TRBJ1-2, with D perhaps matching TRBD1 (5 bases). CDR1 is SGHVS, CDR2 FNYEAQ, per germline. CDR3 size: 12 residues. Trimming stripped 4 bases from V and 3 bases from J, with 6 bases between. The CDR3 is CASSSGHYGYTF. CDR3 nucleotide sequence: TGTGCCAGCAGCTCGGGACACTATGGCTACACCTTC. Full variable domain (remainder filled in from reference TRBV7-6 and TRBJ1-2): GAGVSQSPRYKVTKRGQDVALRCDPISGHVSLYWYRQALGQGPEFLTYFNYEAQQDKSGLPNDRFSAERPEGSISTLTIQRTEQRDSAMYRCASSSGHYGYTFGSGTRLTVV.

The table lists this clonotype with many counts. The V and J genes are TRBV12-3 or TRBV12-4 and TRBJ1-5; TRBD1 might be the D (5 bases). The CDR3 contains 16 residues. V was cut by 1 base and J by 1 base, with 11 bases left in between. The CDR3 DNA reads TGTGCCAGCAGTTTAGGGCAGGGAGGAAGCAATCAGCCCCAGCATTTT. Encoded protein: CASSLGQGGSNQPQHF.

This clonotype was counted between two and nine times. The V call is TRBV10-3, the J call TRBJ1-2; possibly TRBD1 for D (5 bases). V lost 5 bases and J 4 bases, leaving 14 bases between the germline ends. Germline CDR1 reads ENHRY; CDR2 reads SYGVKD. This CDR3 region has 14 residues. The CDR3 protein is CAISTSGTSYGYTF. Here the CDR3 DNA reads TGTGCCATCAGTACCTCCGGGACCTCCTATGGCTACACCTTC.

The chain links TRBV29-1 to TRBJ2-5; TRBD1 matches 9 bases. CDR3 length equals 16 residues. From germline, CDR1 is SQVTM and CDR2 ANQGSEA. J gave up 3 bases and V 0 bases, and 8 bases lay outside the gene matches. CDR3 amino acids: CSVEDRGTGWEETQYF. In nucleotides, the CDR3 is TGCAGCGTTGAAGATCGGGGGACAGGGTGGGAAGAGACCCAGTACTTC.

V and J are TRBV4-1 and TRBJ1-2; D gene unclear. The CDR3 is made up of 15 amino acids. Per the germline V gene, CDR1 is MGHRA and CDR2 is YSYEKL. Between the trimmed V and J ends, which lost 2 bases and 0 bases, there was a span of 10 bases. The DNA of the CDR3 is TGCGCCAGCAGCCAACGGGAAGGGACTAACTATGGCTACACCTTC. Translating gives CASSQREGTNYGYTF.

This clonotype was recorded many times. The gene calls are TRBV12-3 or TRBV12-4 and TRBJ1-5; TRBD1 might be the D (5 bases). This CDR3 contains 13 residues. V lost 8 bases and J lost 5, with 13 bases in between. CDR3 region: CASGYGGDQPQHF. In nucleotides, the CDR3 is TGTGCCAGCGGATATGGGGGTGATCAGCCCCAGCATTTT.

The gene calls are TRBV15 and TRBJ2-1; TRBD1 agrees at 7 bases. V shed 3 bases, J shed 0 bases, and the junction held 2 bases outside the gene matches. The CDR3 loop spans 15 amino acids. Germline CDR1 and CDR2: LNHNV and YYDKDF (reference sequence). This CDR3 reads CATSRTGNSYNEQFF. The DNA of the CDR3 is TGTGCCACCAGCAGGACAGGGAACTCCTACAATGAGCAGTTCTTC.

This clonotype was counted between two and nine times. This chain uses TRBV7-9 with TRBJ2-1; maybe TRBD1 (5 bases). This CDR3 comprises 14 residues. Germline V gives CDR1 SEHNR, CDR2 FQNEAQ (reference sequence). Trimming removed 1 base at V and 9 bases at J, with 13 bases between. The CDR3 here is CASSLGTRPLEQFF. The CDR3 DNA is TGTGCCAGCAGCTTAGGGACACGGCCCCTTGAGCAGTTCTTC.

The chain recombines TRBV24-1 with TRBJ2-2, with a possible D match to TRBD1 (6 bases). From germline, CDR1 is KGHDR and CDR2 SFDVKD. The germline V and J ends were trimmed by 3 bases and 0 bases, with 10 bases remaining between them. The CDR3 is made up of 16 amino acids. CDR3 sequence reads: CATSDPGQSNTGELFF. The CDR3 nucleotides are TGTGCCACCAGTGATCCAGGACAGTCGAACACCGGGGAGCTGTTTTTT.

The rearrangement links TRBV2 to TRBJ1-1; D uncertain. The V gene lost 1 base and the J gene lost 8 bases, with 11 bases spanning the gap. The germline CDR1 and CDR2 sequences are SNHLY and FYNNEI. The CDR3 extends over 13 amino acids. The CDR3 sequence is CASSEGVYGEAFF. The CDR3 DNA reads TGTGCCAGCAGTGAAGGGGTGTATGGGGAAGCTTTCTTT.

The chain links TRBV4-3 to TRBJ1-5; D gene uncertain. V shed 4 bases and J shed 0 bases, with 13 bases lying between them. The CDR3 is 16 residues long. CDR1 is LGHNA, CDR2 YSLEER, per germline. CDR3 in DNA: TGCGCCAGCAGCCCTTCGACGGCTAATAGCAATCAGCCCCAGCATTTT. It translates to CASSPSTANSNQPQHF.

The chain links TRBV20-1 to TRBJ2-3; TRBD2 is a possible D gene (6 bases). There are 13 residues in the CDR3. The V end lost 5 bases, the J end lost 0 bases, and 9 bases lay between the germline ends. CDR1 is DFQATT, CDR2 SNEGSKA, per germline (reference sequence). The DNA of the CDR3 is TGCAGTGCTCGGGAGCCTAGCACAGATACGCAGTATTTT. Its protein product is CSAREPSTDTQYF.

In this sample, this clonotype turned up many times. This sequence joins TRBV7-2 and TRBJ2-4; 8 bases are a match to TRBD1. With 1 base clipped from V and 6 bases from J, the junction kept 8 bases outside the gene matches. Germline loops: CDR1 SGHTA, CDR2 FQGNSA. This CDR3 has 16 residues. As DNA, the CDR3 is TGTGCCAGCAGCTTAGGGAGGCGACAGGGGCTAAACATTCAGTACTTC. Translation: CASSLGRRQGLNIQYF.

The chain carries TRBV27 and TRBJ2-3; TRBD1 is a possible D gene (5 bases). Per germline, CDR1 MNHEY and CDR2 SMNVEV (reference sequence). Trimming took off 5 bases at V and 10 bases at J, with 13 bases between the two ends. The CDR3 is 12 amino acids. The DNA for the CDR3 is TGTGCCAGCAGTCCCGCAAGGGGTGCGCAGTATTTT. Amino acids: CASSPARGAQYF.

Only a few counts were recorded for this clonotype. This chain connects TRBV7-6 to TRBJ2-1; the match to TRBD1 covers 7 bases. Germline CDR1 reads SGHVS; CDR2 reads FNYEAQ. The junction had 7 bases not matched to a gene; V was cut back by 4 bases and J by 4 bases. There are 15 residues in the CDR3. For the CDR3, the DNA is TGTGCCAGCAGCTCTTCCGGGACAGTATACAATGAGCAGTTCTTC. The encoded protein is CASSSSGTVYNEQFF.

The J gene is TRBJ1-6, the V gene TRBV27; 7 positions agree with TRBD1. The CDR3 is 14 residues long. Germline V gene sequence: CDR1 MNHEY, CDR2 SMNVEV (reference sequence). The V gene end was trimmed by 3 bases and the J gene end by 10 bases; junction bases not matched to a gene: 6. The DNA for the CDR3 is TGTGCCAGCAGTTTTGGGACAGAGAAATCACCCCTCCACTTT. Translated, it gives CASSFGTEKSPLHF.